This paragraph covers one TCR beta chain sequence. This sample stems from a study of blood T cell repertoires in COVID-19. The overall study: Acute and convalescent COVID-19 specimens originated in the United States, Italy and Spain. PBMCs, B-cell-depleted T cells, or T cells were the source of the cDNA or gDNA that made up the material.

In the original processing: Cell counts per sample came from amplifying reference gene primers. This table comes from immunoSEQ multiplex PCR, and its TCRdb copy is limited to in-frame clones, with some not included. For V, J and clone size, that table is used; D and trimming come from the DNA. The repertoire holds 43,000 or so clones, roughly 88% seen once, with 8% to 9% in the top ten. This CDR3 comprises 12 residues. V trimming: 7 bases; J trimming: 5 bases; junction bases outside the gene matches: 4. Germline assignment: CDR1 SNHLY and CDR2 FYNNEI. The sequence came from a man aged 55 to 69 with active COVID-19. The source material was peripheral blood. This chain uses TRBV2 with TRBJ1-1; 7 positions match TRBD1. The CDR3, as DNA: TGTGCCAGCACACAGGGGAGGACTGAAGCTTTCTTT. It yields the protein CASTQGRTEAFF.